Listed here is a single TCR beta chain. Regarding treatment: around 19 received Ad26.COV2.S at low or high dose, single or two shots; several received placebo; per-sample allocation not given. Specimens were obtained on day 63 following the first vaccine or placebo injection. The data stem from a study of Ad26.COV2.S vaccination and SARS-CoV-2 variants. Profiled with immunoSEQ multiplex PCR; TCRdb holds only in-frame clones, not every one. The sample records 450,000 to 550,000 clones, about 91% being singletons. The specimen was peripheral blood, collected in a trial of Ad26.COV2.S vaccine versus placebo. The receptor was derived from a person aged 18-65 years who received the Ad26.COV2.S COVID-19 vaccine or a placebo.

The DNA for the CDR3 is TGCGCCAGCAGCCAAGATTACGCAGGGGACGGGGAAAAACTGTTTTTT. Encoded protein: CASSQDYAGDGEKLFF. This sequence joins TRBV4-1 and TRBJ1-4, with D possibly matching TRBD1 (6 bases). V gave up 0 bases and J gave up 8 bases, with 16 bases separating them. Germline values: CDR1 MGHRA, CDR2 YSYEKL. This CDR3 has 16 amino acids.